The 18 T cell receptor beta chains in this list originate from one sample, sequenced in a study of blood T cell repertoires in COVID-19. Data came from immunoSEQ multiplex PCR; TCRdb stores just in-frame clones and leaves some out. This sample has some 60,000 clones, with 65% to 85% found just once. What was sequenced was peripheral blood. Receptors originate from a man older than 75 with COVID-19, enrolled during active disease.

The CDR3 loop is CASSMSGGANVLTF. The CDR3 DNA is TGTGCCAGTAGTATGAGCGGGGGGGCCAACGTCCTGACTTTC. The chain joins TRBV19 to TRBJ2-6; TRBD2 is a possible D gene (6 bases). Germline V lookup: CDR1 LNHDA, CDR2 SQIVND (reference sequence). Trimming pared 3 bases from V and 4 bases from J, leaving 7 bases between. CDR3 size: 14 residues.

This chain links TRBV9 with TRBJ2-5, with D perhaps TRBD2 (5 bases). Germline lookup yields CDR1 SGDLS and CDR2 YYNGEE. The CDR3 spans 14 residues. Trimming pared 1 base from V and 1 base from J, leaving 8 bases between. In DNA form, the CDR3 reads TGTGCCAGCAGCGTAAACGCGGGCCAAGAGACCCAGTACTTC. This translates into CASSVNAGQETQYF.

The chain uses TRBV24-1 and TRBJ1-3; 9 bases align to TRBD1. The V gene end was trimmed by 3 bases and the J gene end by 0 bases; junction bases not matched to a gene: 5. Germline CDR1 KGHDR, CDR2 SFDVKD. This CDR3 contains 17 residues. CDR3 DNA sequence: TGTGCCACCAGTGATAAGGACAGGGGCGACTCTGGAAACACCATATATTTT. Translating gives CATSDKDRGDSGNTIYF.

CDR3 region: CASSPTSIQGPDTQYF. The CDR3 region has the DNA TGTGCCAGCAGCCCAACCAGTATCCAGGGCCCAGATACGCAGTATTTT. The V call is TRBV7-3, the J call TRBJ2-3; TRBD1 might be the D (5 bases). Germline CDR1 and CDR2: SGHTA and FQGTGA. The length of the CDR3 is 16 residues. V lost 5 bases to trimming and J lost 4 bases, with 19 bases between them.

This clone was observed a handful of times. The J gene is TRBJ2-3, the V gene TRBV29-1, with D unclear. CDR1 and CDR2 from the germline V gene are SQVTM and ANQGSEA. The CDR3 loop spans 12 amino acids. V gave up 7 bases and J gave up 6 bases, with 14 bases separating them. CDR3 protein: CSAQLPADTQYF. The CDR3 DNA follows: TGCAGCGCCCAACTTCCCGCCGATACGCAGTATTTT.

The CDR3 region is CASSLLVSTEAFF. CDR3 DNA: TGTGCCAGCAGCTTATTGGTTAGTACTGAAGCTTTCTTT. The rearrangement links TRBV5-5 to TRBJ1-1; D unclear. Trimming left V 2 bases short and J 5 bases short, with 10 bases between. Germline CDR1 is SGHKS and CDR2 is YYEKEE (reference sequence). The CDR3 covers 13 residues.

The chain joins TRBV27 to TRBJ2-5; maybe TRBD1 (5 bases). Trimming stripped 4 bases from V and 4 bases from J, with 10 bases between. Germline-derived CDR1 and CDR2 are MNHEY and SMNVEV (reference sequence). This CDR3 contains 13 residues. CDR3 nucleotide sequence: TGTGCCAGCAGTTGGGGCCTAGGAGAGACCCAGTACTTC. It is translated as CASSWGLGETQYF.

This clone was detected once. The chain uses TRBV19 and TRBJ2-1, with TRBD1 matching 9 bases. The CDR3 runs 14 residues. Trimming at V came to 9 bases and at J to 3 bases, leaving 6 bases not matched to a gene. Germline CDR1 reads LNHDA; CDR2 reads SQIVND (reference sequence). CDR3 residues: CASRGTGFYNEQFF. In nucleotides, the CDR3 is TGTGCCAGCCGCGGGACAGGGTTCTACAATGAGCAGTTCTTC. The full variable domain, its missing parts supplied by reference TRBV19 and TRBJ2-1, is DGGITQSPKYLFRKEGQNVTLSCEQNLNHDAMYWYRQDPGQGLRLIYYSQIVNDFQKGDIAEGYSVSREKKESFPLTVTSAQKNPTAFYLCASRGTGFYNEQFFGPGTRLTVL.

The chain joins TRBV2 to TRBJ1-3; 7 bases are a match to TRBD1. V gave up 5 bases and J gave up 4 bases; unmatched junction bases: 2. CDR3 length: 13 residues. The germline gives CDR1 SNHLY, CDR2 FYNNEI. The CDR3 spells CASSTGVGNTIYF. The CDR3 coding sequence is TGTGCCAGCAGTACAGGGGTCGGAAACACCATATATTTT. The variable domain in full, completed from reference TRBV2 and TRBJ1-3, reads EPEVTQTPSHQVTQMGQEVILRCVPISNHLYFYWYRQILGQKVEFLVSFYNNEISEKSEIFDDQFSVERPDGSNFTLKIRSTKLEDSAMYFCASSTGVGNTIYFGEGSWLTVV.

This chain uses TRBV4-3 with TRBJ1-2; D may be TRBD1 (6 bases). Trimming cost V 4 bases and J 3 bases, with 12 bases left between them. This CDR3 has 14 amino acids. The germline V gene has CDR1 LGHNA and CDR2 YSLEER. The CDR3 protein is CASSPAGTHYGYTF. The CDR3 DNA reads TGCGCCAGCAGCCCAGCCGGGACACACTATGGCTACACCTTC.

The rearrangement joins TRBV6-2 or TRBV6-3 to TRBJ1-1; no definite D call. V lost 3 bases and J 3 bases, leaving 5 bases between the germline ends. Germline V gene sequence: CDR1 MNHEY, CDR2 SVGEGT. CDR3 length: 12 residues. As DNA, the CDR3 is TGTGCCAGCAGTTATGAGCACACTGAAGCTTTCTTT. Residues: CASSYEHTEAFF.

V is TRBV5-1 and J is TRBJ2-2; D gene unclear. V gave up 0 bases and J gave up 6 bases, with 6 bases separating them. This CDR3 is 13 amino acids long. Germline CDR1 and CDR2: SGHRS and YFSETQ. The CDR3 bases are TGCGCCAGCAGCTTGGTGTCGGCCGGGGAGCTGTTTTTT. Translated, it gives CASSLVSAGELFF.

The table lists this clone with a count of one. This chain joins TRBV19 and TRBJ1-1; 8 bases are a match to TRBD1. J was trimmed by 5 bases and V by 3 bases; bases with no gene match: 8. Per germline, CDR1 LNHDA and CDR2 SQIVND (reference sequence). The CDR3 extends over 15 amino acids. CDR3 DNA: TGTGCCAGTAGTATCCTCGGACAGGGTCTAACTGAAGCTTTCTTT. As protein: CASSILGQGLTEAFF. The full variable domain, completed using reference TRBV19 and TRBJ1-1, is DGGITQSPKYLFRKEGQNVTLSCEQNLNHDAMYWYRQDPGQGLRLIYYSQIVNDFQKGDIAEGYSVSREKKESFPLTVTSAQKNPTAFYLCASSILGQGLTEAFFGQGTRLTVV.

The chain uses TRBV27 and TRBJ1-6, with D possibly being TRBD1 (6 bases). Germline V gives CDR1 MNHEY, CDR2 SMNVEV (reference sequence). The V and J ends lost 2 bases and 5 bases respectively, with 10 bases between them. The CDR3 has 15 amino acids. CDR3 loop: CASSLNGDNNSPLHF. The CDR3 coding sequence is TGTGCCAGCAGTTTAAACGGGGACAATAATTCACCCCTCCACTTT.

The chain joins TRBV5-1 to TRBJ1-2; possible D gene TRBD1, 5 bases. The CDR3 runs 13 residues. V lost 2 bases, J lost 7 bases, and 12 bases lay in between. The V gene's germline CDR1 is SGHRS and CDR2 YFSETQ. Here the CDR3 DNA reads TGCGCCAGCAGCTTTAGCAGGGAGGGTGGCTACACCTTC. Protein product: CASSFSREGGYTF. The full variable domain, its missing parts supplied by reference TRBV5-1 and TRBJ1-2, is KAGVTQTPRYLIKTRGQQVTLSCSPISGHRSVSWYQQTPGQGLQFLFEYFSETQRNKGNFPGRFSGRQFSNSRSEMNVSTLELGDSALYLCASSFSREGGYTFGSGTRLTVV.

This chain connects TRBV27 to TRBJ2-4; TRBD2 aligns across 13 bases. The CDR3 runs 15 residues. After removal of 6 bases from V and 4 bases from J, the junction contained 3 bases not matched to a gene. Germline V lookup: CDR1 MNHEY, CDR2 SMNVEV (reference sequence). This CDR3 reads CASSQTSGGKNIQYF. The CDR3 DNA is TGTGCCAGCAGCCAGACTAGCGGGGGGAAAAACATTCAGTACTTC.

This chain connects TRBV10-3 to TRBJ1-1; 9 bases align to TRBD1. V shed 6 bases, J shed 3 bases, and the junction held 20 bases outside the gene matches. Germline CDR1 ENHRY, CDR2 SYGVKD. The CDR3 spans 19 residues. The CDR3 reads CAISSRGTGRTSLDTEAFF. CDR3 in DNA: TGTGCCATCAGCAGCAGGGGGACAGGGAGAACCTCTTTGGACACTGAAGCTTTCTTT.

This CDR3 is CASSTKDRDYNSPLHF. The CDR3 DNA reads as TGTGCCAGTAGTACCAAGGACAGGGATTATAATTCACCCCTCCACTTT. The chain combines TRBV19 with TRBJ1-6; 8 bases are shared with TRBD1. CDR3 size: 16 residues. Per germline, CDR1 LNHDA and CDR2 SQIVND (reference sequence). J lost 4 bases, V lost 4 bases, and 6 bases had no gene match.